This T cell receptor delta chain was obtained from a study of Vδ1+ human thymocytes. Whole-study findings and limits: Many TRG clonotypes were shared between donors; TRD repertoires were essentially private. Bulk data may be misread because of unexpected Vdelta2 sequences. In the thymus, TRG and TRD repertoires looked highly polyclonal with Gaussian CDR3 lengths.

Alphabeta T cells were depleted, then CD3+ Vdelta1+ Vdelta2- thymocytes were FACS-sorted. Purity of the sorted Vdelta1+ thymocytes ranged from roughly 97% to 99.6%. Germline V CDR1 and CDR2: TSWWSYY, QGS. Trimming left V 1 base short and J 0 bases short, with 9 bases between. The CDR3 extends over 15 amino acids. Extracted RNA was reverse transcribed into cDNA. Pooled V-gene forward primers with one constant-region reverse primer generated the CDR3 amplicons by multiplex PCR. TCRdb reanalysed the multiplex PCR reads via CATT. The sample yields 25,000 to 30,000 delta-chain clones, 7.4% seen once. As regards this clone: No antigen is known for it.

Sequencing input: Vdelta1+ gamma-delta thymocytes from the thymus. Subset here: FACS-sorted CD3+ TCRalphabeta- TCRVdelta1+ TCRVdelta2- thymocytes. The TCR sequence derives from a girl less than two years old who had congenital heart surgery. This chain uses TRDV1 with TRDJ1; D is unclear. The CDR3 reads CALGEPGRYTDKLIF. The DNA of the CDR3 is TGTGCTCTTGGGGAACCCGGGCGGTACACCGATAAACTCATCTTT.